The 17 T cell receptor beta chains presented below share a single source sample, sequenced in a study of beta chain features in type 1 diabetes (dated by TCRdb to 2016 to 2019). The paper as a whole reports these results and caveats: In all four CD4+ subsets, TCRB CDR3 length was moderately but significantly shorter in type 1 diabetes patients.

Receptor amplification or capture employed the immunoSEQ multiplex PCR assay. All of the isolated RNA was reverse transcribed with the High Capacity cDNA Reverse Transcription Kit, so expressed TCRB transcripts were sequenced. Imported from immuneACCESS, the table was reduced by TCRdb to in-frame sequences with V and J called. These copies leave out some clones; in studies compared against another copy, an unresolved V gene accounts for under half, and the cause of the remainder is not known. The sample table lists fewer than 300,000 clones, around 9.9% of them with a count of one. The ten largest make up around 0.017% of the sample. These receptors are not linked to any known antigen. Sequencing input: naive CD4+ T cells from blood. The sample's cell subset or site label, in plain terms: true naive CD4+ T cells. Receptor source: a man aged 25-40 years with type 1 diabetes.

About this clone: A read error may produce the germline difference seen at one junction end. V and J are TRBV7-2 and TRBJ2-1, with a weak D call TRBD2 (6 bases). Per the germline V gene, CDR1 is SGHTA and CDR2 is FQGNSA. The CDR3 length is 13 residues. The CDR3 loop reads CASSLALRGEGLF. CDR3 sequence (DNA): TGTGCCAGCAGCTTAGCCCTGCGGGGAGAAGGGCTCTTC.

This clone was detected only a few times. This chain uses TRBV30 with TRBJ2-2; 10 positions agree with TRBD2. Germline V lookup: CDR1 GTSNPN, CDR2 SVGIG (reference sequence). This CDR3 is 15 amino acids long. Trimming cost V 2 bases and J 11 bases; bases outside gene matches: 11. The CDR3 DNA sequence: TGTGCCTGGAGTCGTCGGACTAGCGGCCCTGGCGAGCTGTTTTTT. It yields the protein CAWSRRTSGPGELFF.

This clone was detected only a few times. The chain couples TRBV2 to TRBJ1-1; D might be TRBD1 (5 bases). V was shortened by 6 bases and J by 5 bases, with 13 bases between the two germline ends. There are 13 residues in the CDR3. Looked up from germline, CDR1 is SNHLY and CDR2 is FYNNEI. The CDR3 DNA follows: TGTGCCAGCAGCCCTGGGGGGGGGACTGAAGCTTTCTTT. Translation gives CASSPGGGTEAFF.

The table lists this clone with a few counts. The gene calls are TRBV6-6 and TRBJ2-2; 7 bases map to TRBD2. This CDR3 spans 15 amino acids. V lost 0 bases, J lost 6 bases, and 4 bases stayed unmatched. Per germline, CDR1 MNHNY and CDR2 SVGAGI (reference sequence). DNA for the CDR3: TGTGCCAGCAGTTACTCTAAAAGCGGGGCCGGGGAGCTGTTTTTT. Translating it yields CASSYSKSGAGELFF.

The chain uses TRBV19 and TRBJ1-6; D is perhaps TRBD1 (5 bases). Germline V gives CDR1 LNHDA, CDR2 SQIVND (reference sequence). Trimming removed 4 bases from V and 10 bases from J, with 17 bases in between. CDR3 length equals 15 residues. CDR3 residues: CASSTGPRGKSPLHF. For the CDR3, the DNA is TGTGCCAGTAGTACCGGACCTAGGGGTAAGTCACCCCTCCACTTT.

The chain is built from TRBV28 and TRBJ2-5; 7 nucleotides match TRBD2. The CDR3 runs 15 residues. Trimming at V came to 6 bases and at J to 2 bases, leaving 9 bases not matched to a gene. Germline V lookup: CDR1 MDHEN, CDR2 SYDVKM. The CDR3 coding sequence is TGTGCCAGCAGCCGTGGGGGGGGACCACAAGAGACCCAGTACTTC. Amino acid sequence: CASSRGGGPQETQYF.

The chain recombines TRBV29-1 with TRBJ2-3, with 14 bases matching TRBD2. CDR1 and CDR2 (germline): SQVTM, ANQGSEA. CDR3 size: 16 residues. The V segment lost 1 base and the J segment 5 bases; nucleotides outside the gene matches: 5. The CDR3 nucleotides are TGCAGCGTTGAAGGCGGACTAGCGGGGGGCCGAGATACGCAGTATTTT. Its protein product is CSVEGGLAGGRDTQYF.

The chain recombines TRBV7-3 with TRBJ2-1, with no clear D. The V and J ends lost 3 bases and 0 bases respectively, with 9 bases between them. Germline assignment: CDR1 SGHTA and CDR2 FQGTGA. The CDR3 is made up of 15 amino acids. CDR3 residues: CASSFNPSSYNEQFF. The CDR3 DNA follows: TGTGCCAGCAGCTTCAATCCCAGCTCCTACAATGAGCAGTTCTTC.

The CDR3 protein is CASSEAPGQMNTEAFF. CDR3 nucleotide sequence: TGTGCCAGCAGTGAAGCTCCCGGACAGATGAACACTGAAGCTTTCTTT. This chain connects TRBV2 to TRBJ1-1, with a tentative D call TRBD1 (6 bases). The ends were cut back, 0 bases at V and 0 bases at J, with 11 bases in the middle. The CDR3 spans 16 residues. The V gene's germline CDR1 is SNHLY and CDR2 FYNNEI.

This clone was observed a handful of times. The chain employs TRBV7-2 and TRBJ2-7; perhaps TRBD1 as D (6 bases). The CDR3 contains 14 residues. Germline V gene data show CDR1 as SGHTA and CDR2 as FQGNSA. With 1 base removed from V and 2 bases from J, the gap between germline ends came to 9 bases. The CDR3 region is CASSLGQAAYEQYF. The DNA of the CDR3 is TGTGCCAGCAGCTTAGGACAGGCCGCCTACGAGCAGTACTTC.

The chain carries TRBV5-6 and TRBJ1-4, with D unclear. Trimming stripped 5 bases from V and 7 bases from J, with 12 bases between. Germline values: CDR1 SGHDT, CDR2 YYEEEE. The CDR3 sequence is 13 residues long. As DNA, the CDR3 is TGTGCCAGCAGGGAGAAAGTTGGTGAAAAACTGTTTTTT. Protein: CASREKVGEKLFF.

This clone came up a few times. The chain couples TRBV5-6 to TRBJ2-1; 9 bases align to TRBD1. V dropped 0 bases and J dropped 4; count of bases not matched to a gene: 5. The CDR3 length is 16 residues. Germline assignment: CDR1 SGHDT and CDR2 YYEEEE. This CDR3 is CASSLDATGGYNEQFF. For the CDR3, the DNA is TGTGCCAGCAGCTTGGATGCGACAGGGGGGTACAATGAGCAGTTCTTC.

The chain uses TRBV10-2 and TRBJ2-3, with TRBD2 matching over 13 bases. Germline V CDR1 and CDR2: WSHSY, SAAADI. V lost 6 bases, J lost 3 bases, and 3 bases stayed unmatched. The CDR3 has 15 residues. CDR3 in DNA: TGCGCCAGCAGAGCGGGACTAGCGGGGACAGATACGCAGTATTTT. It is translated as CASRAGLAGTDTQYF.

The chain carries TRBV6-5 and TRBJ1-1, with 9 bases matching TRBD1. V was clipped by 6 bases and J by 5 bases; unmatched bases: 10. Germline CDR1 MNHEY, CDR2 SVGAGI. The CDR3 has 15 residues. The chain's CDR3 is CASSQSQGARTEAFF. The CDR3 DNA sequence: TGTGCCAGCAGCCAGTCACAGGGGGCTCGAACTGAAGCTTTCTTT.

The chain employs TRBV7-2 and TRBJ1-5, with 7 bases aligning to TRBD1. V gave up 3 bases and J gave up 0 bases; unmatched junction bases: 5. The germline CDR1 and CDR2 sequences are SGHTA and FQGNSA. CDR3 size: 16 residues. CDR3 sequence: CASSLTGPASNQPQHF. The CDR3 DNA follows: TGTGCCAGCAGCTTGACAGGGCCCGCTAGCAATCAGCCCCAGCATTTT. The full variable domain, in which reference TRBV7-2 and TRBJ1-5 provide the parts outside the CDR3, is GAGVSQSPSNKVTEKGKDVELRCDPISGHTALYWYRQSLGQGLEFLIYFQGNSAPDKSGLPSDRFSAERTGGSVSTLTIQRTQQEDSAVYLCASSLTGPASNQPQHFGDGTRLSIL.

This clone was picked up a small number of times. The V and J genes are TRBV4-1 and TRBJ1-2; D unresolved. CDR3 length equals 13 residues. The V and J ends lost 2 bases and 9 bases respectively, with 13 bases between them. CDR1 is MGHRA, CDR2 YSYEKL, per germline. The CDR3 region is CASSQNPPWRYTF. CDR3 DNA sequence: TGCGCCAGCAGCCAAAACCCCCCATGGCGCTACACCTTC.

This clone was seen more than once but under ten times. The rearrangement uses TRBV18 and TRBJ2-5, with unresolved D. Germline V gene lookup returns CDR1 KGHSH and CDR2 LQKENI. The CDR3 contains 13 residues. Trimming took off 3 bases at V and 5 bases at J, with 10 bases between the two ends. The CDR3 coding sequence is TGTGCCAGCTCACCTTTGGTCCGGGAGACCCAGTACTTC. Translation: CASSPLVRETQYF.